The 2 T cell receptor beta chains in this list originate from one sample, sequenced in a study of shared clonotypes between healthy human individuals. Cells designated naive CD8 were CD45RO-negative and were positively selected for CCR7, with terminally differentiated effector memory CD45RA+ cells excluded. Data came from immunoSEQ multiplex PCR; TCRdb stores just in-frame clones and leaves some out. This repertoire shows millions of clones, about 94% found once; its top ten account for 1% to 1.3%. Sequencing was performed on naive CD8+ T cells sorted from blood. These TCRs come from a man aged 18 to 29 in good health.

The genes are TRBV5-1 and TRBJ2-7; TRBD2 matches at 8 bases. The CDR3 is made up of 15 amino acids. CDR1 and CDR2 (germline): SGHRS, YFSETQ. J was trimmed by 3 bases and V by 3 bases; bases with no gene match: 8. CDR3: CASSYSGGQIYEQYF. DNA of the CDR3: TGCGCCAGCAGCTACAGCGGGGGTCAAATCTACGAGCAGTACTTC.

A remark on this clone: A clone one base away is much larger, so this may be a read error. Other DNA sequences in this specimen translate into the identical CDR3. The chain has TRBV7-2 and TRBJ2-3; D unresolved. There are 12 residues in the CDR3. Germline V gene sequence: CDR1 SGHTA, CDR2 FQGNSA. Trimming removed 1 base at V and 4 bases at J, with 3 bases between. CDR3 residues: CASSLGADTQYF. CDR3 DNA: TGTGCCAGCAGCTTAGGCGCAGATACGCAGTATTTT.